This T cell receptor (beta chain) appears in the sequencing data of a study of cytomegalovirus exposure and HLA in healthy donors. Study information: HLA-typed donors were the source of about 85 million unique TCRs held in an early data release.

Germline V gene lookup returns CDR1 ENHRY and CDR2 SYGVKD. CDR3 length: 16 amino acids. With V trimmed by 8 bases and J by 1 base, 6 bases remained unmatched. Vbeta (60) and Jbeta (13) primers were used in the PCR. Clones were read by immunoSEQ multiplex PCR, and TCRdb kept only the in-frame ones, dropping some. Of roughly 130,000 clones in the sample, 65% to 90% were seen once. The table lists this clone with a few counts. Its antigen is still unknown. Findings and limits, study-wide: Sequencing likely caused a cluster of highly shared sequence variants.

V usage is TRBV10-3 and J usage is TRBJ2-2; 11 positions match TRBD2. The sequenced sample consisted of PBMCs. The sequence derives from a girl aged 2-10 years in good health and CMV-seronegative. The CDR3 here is CAIEPTSGGNTGELFF. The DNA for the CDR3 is TGTGCCATCGAACCTACTAGCGGGGGGAACACCGGGGAGCTGTTTTTT.